A single sample gave rise to the 6 T cell receptor beta chains below, sequenced in a study of blood T cell repertoires in COVID-19. Profiling relied on immunoSEQ multiplex PCR, and the TCRdb table lists in-frame clones only, not all of them. The table includes approximately 140,000 clones, about 87% detected once. Input material: peripheral blood. These TCRs come from a human donor with COVID-19, enrolled during active disease. The donor label of this sample is uncertain.

This chain joins TRBV3-1 (or the pseudogene TRBV3-2) and TRBJ2-5; D gene ambiguous. The CDR3 contains 15 residues. V was pared by 0 bases and J by 5 bases, with 13 bases between. The germline CDR1 and CDR2 sequences are LGHDT and YNNKEL (reference sequence). CDR3 region: CASSQDTATRETQYF. CDR3 DNA sequence: TGTGCCAGCAGCCAAGATACCGCAACCCGGGAGACCCAGTACTTC.

The rearrangement joins TRBV6-5 to TRBJ2-2; D gene ambiguous. Germline V lookup: CDR1 MNHEY, CDR2 SVGAGI. The CDR3 is 14 amino acids. The ends were cut back, 6 bases at V and 0 bases at J, with 8 bases in the middle. The CDR3 sequence is CASSVNSNTGELFF. The CDR3 DNA is TGTGCCAGCAGCGTCAACTCGAACACCGGGGAGCTGTTTTTT.

V is TRBV3-1 (or the pseudogene TRBV3-2) and J is TRBJ2-1, with 7 bases lining up with TRBD2. Germline values: CDR1 LGHDT, CDR2 YNNKEL (reference sequence). Trimming cost V 3 bases and J 12 bases; bases outside gene matches: 5. The CDR3 contains 12 residues. The CDR3 is CASSHGAGVQFF. CDR3 coding DNA: TGTGCCAGCAGCCACGGTGCGGGGGTGCAGTTCTTC.

This clone was seen just once. The chain carries TRBV7-6 and TRBJ1-1, with TRBD1 identical over 9 bases. The CDR3 consists of 14 residues. V lost 5 bases, J lost 5 bases, and 6 bases stayed unmatched. Germline V lookup: CDR1 SGHVS, CDR2 FNYEAQ. The CDR3 DNA reads as TGTGCCAGCAGCCCAAGGACAGGGGAAACTGAAGCTTTCTTT. Translation gives CASSPRTGETEAFF.

The chain carries TRBV5-6 and TRBJ1-4; D unclear. Trimming stripped 0 bases from V and 8 bases from J, with 8 bases between. Germline V gene sequence: CDR1 SGHDT, CDR2 YYEEEE. This CDR3 comprises 13 residues. The CDR3 protein is CASSLVREEKLFF. DNA for the CDR3: TGTGCCAGCAGCTTGGTGCGGGAGGAAAAACTGTTTTTT.

The V and J genes are TRBV7-3 and TRBJ2-3; D uncertain. The CDR3 is made up of 13 amino acids. The V end lost 5 bases, the J end lost 6 bases, and 12 bases lay between the germline ends. The germline gives CDR1 SGHTA, CDR2 FQGTGA. Written as DNA, the CDR3 is TGTGCCAGCAGCCCCGAGAAGTCGGATACGCAGTATTTT. Translation: CASSPEKSDTQYF.